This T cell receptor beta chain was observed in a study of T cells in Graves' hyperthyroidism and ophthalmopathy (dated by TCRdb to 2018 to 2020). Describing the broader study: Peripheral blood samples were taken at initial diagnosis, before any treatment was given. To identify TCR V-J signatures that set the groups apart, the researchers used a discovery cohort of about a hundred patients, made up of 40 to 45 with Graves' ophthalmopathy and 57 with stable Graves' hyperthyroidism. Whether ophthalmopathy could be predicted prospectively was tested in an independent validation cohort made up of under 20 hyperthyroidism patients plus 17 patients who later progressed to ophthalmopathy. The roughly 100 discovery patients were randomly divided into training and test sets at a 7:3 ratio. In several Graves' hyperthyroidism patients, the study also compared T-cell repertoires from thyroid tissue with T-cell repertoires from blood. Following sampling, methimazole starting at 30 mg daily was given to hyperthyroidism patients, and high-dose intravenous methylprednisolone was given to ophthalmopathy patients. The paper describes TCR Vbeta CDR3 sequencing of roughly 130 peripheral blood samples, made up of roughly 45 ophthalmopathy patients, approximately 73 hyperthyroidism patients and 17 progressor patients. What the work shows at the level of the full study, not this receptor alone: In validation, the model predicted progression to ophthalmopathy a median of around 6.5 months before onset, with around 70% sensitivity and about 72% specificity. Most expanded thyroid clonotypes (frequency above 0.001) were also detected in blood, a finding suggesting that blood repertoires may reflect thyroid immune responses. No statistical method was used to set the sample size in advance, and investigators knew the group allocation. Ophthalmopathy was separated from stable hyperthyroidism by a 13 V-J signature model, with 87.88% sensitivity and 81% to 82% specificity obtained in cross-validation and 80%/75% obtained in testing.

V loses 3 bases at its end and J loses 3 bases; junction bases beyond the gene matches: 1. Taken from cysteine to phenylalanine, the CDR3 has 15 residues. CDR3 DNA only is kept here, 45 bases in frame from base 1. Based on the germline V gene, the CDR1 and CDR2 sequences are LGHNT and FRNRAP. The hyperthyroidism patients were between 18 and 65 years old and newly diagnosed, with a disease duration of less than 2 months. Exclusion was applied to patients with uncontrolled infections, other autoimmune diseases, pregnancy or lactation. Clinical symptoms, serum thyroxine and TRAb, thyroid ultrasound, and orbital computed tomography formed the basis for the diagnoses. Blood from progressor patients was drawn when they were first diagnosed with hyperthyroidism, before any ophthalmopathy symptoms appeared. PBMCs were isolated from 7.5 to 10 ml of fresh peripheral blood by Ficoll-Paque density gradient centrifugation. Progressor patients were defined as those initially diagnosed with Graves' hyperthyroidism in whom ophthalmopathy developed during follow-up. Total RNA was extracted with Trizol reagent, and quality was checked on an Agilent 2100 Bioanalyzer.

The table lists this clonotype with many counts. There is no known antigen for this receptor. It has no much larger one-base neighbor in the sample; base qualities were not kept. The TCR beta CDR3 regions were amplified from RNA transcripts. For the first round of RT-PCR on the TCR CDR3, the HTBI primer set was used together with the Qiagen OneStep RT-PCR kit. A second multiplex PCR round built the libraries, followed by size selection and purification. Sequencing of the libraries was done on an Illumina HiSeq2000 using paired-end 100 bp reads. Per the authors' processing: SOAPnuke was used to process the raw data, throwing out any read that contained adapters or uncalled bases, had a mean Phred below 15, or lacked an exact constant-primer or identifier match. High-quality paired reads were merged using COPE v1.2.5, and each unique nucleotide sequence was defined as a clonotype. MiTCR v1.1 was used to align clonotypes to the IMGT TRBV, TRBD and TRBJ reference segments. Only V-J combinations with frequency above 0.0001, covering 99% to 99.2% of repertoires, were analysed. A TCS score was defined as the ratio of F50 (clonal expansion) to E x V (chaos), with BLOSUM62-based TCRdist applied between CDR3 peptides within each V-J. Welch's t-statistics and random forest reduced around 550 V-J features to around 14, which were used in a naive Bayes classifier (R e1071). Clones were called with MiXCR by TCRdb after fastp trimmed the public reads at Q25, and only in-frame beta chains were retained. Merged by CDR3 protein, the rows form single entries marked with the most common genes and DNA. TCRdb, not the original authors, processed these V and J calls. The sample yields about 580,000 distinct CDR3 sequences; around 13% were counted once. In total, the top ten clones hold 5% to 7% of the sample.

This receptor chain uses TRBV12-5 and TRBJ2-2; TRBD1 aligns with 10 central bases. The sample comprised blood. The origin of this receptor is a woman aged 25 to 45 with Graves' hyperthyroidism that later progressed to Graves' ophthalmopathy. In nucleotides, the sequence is TGTGCTAGTGGTTTAGGGACAGGGGACACCGGGGAGCTGTTTTTT. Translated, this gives CASGLGTGDTGELFF.